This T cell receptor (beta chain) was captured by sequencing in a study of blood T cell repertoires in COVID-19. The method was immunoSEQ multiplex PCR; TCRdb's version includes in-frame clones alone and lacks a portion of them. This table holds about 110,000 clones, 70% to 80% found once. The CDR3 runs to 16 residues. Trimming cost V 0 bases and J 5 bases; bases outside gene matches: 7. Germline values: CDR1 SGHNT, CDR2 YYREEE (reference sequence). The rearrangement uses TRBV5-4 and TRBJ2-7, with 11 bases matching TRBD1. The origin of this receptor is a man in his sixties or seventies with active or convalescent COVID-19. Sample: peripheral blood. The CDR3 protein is CASSLAFGQGANEQYF. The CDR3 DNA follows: TGTGCCAGCAGCTTGGCCTTCGGACAGGGGGCAAACGAGCAGTACTTC.